One sample yielded the 31 T cell receptor beta chains listed below, sequenced in a study of cytomegalovirus exposure and HLA in healthy donors. This PCR relied on a set of 60 Vbeta primers and 13 Jbeta primers. Using immunoSEQ multiplex PCR, the repertoire was profiled, and TCRdb retains in-frame clones only, with some absent. The sample holds roughly 170,000 clones; under 80% are singletons and the top ten take less than 15%. The specimen sequenced was PBMCs. Source of these receptors: a woman aged 45-65 years in good health and CMV-seropositive.

The rearrangement joins TRBV14 to TRBJ2-2; 8 nucleotides line up with TRBD2. Germline V gene data show CDR1 as SGHDN and CDR2 as FVKESK. This CDR3 contains 16 residues. J gave up 1 base and V 2 bases, and 3 bases lay outside the gene matches. DNA of the CDR3: TGTGCCAGCAGCCAATGGACTAGCCTGAACACCGGGGAGCTGTTTTTT. This codes for CASSQWTSLNTGELFF.

This chain joins TRBV5-1 and TRBJ1-1; D might be TRBD1 (5 bases). V was cut by 0 bases and J by 2 bases, with 17 bases left in between. Germline CDR1 reads SGHRS; CDR2 reads YFSETQ. There are 17 residues in the CDR3. The DNA for the CDR3 is TGCGCCAGCAGCTTGGTTCCAGGGTCGGTGCCAAACACTGAAGCTTTCTTT. Translated: CASSLVPGSVPNTEAFF.

This chain uses TRBV2 with TRBJ2-7, with no clear D. The CDR3 loop spans 11 amino acids. Per the germline V gene, CDR1 is SNHLY and CDR2 is FYNNEI. Deletions cut 6 bases from V and 4 bases from J, with 7 bases between. In nucleotides, the CDR3 is TGTGCCAGCAGCCCTAATTACGAGCAGTACTTC. Protein sequence: CASSPNYEQYF.

The chain combines TRBV2 with TRBJ2-7; perhaps TRBD2 as D (5 bases). Deletions cut 8 bases from V and 2 bases from J, with 16 bases between. This CDR3 is 14 amino acids long. Germline CDR1 SNHLY, CDR2 FYNNEI. CDR3 protein: CASHPTGWPYEQYF. The CDR3 coding sequence is TGTGCCAGCCATCCGACGGGGTGGCCCTACGAGCAGTACTTC.

This chain uses TRBV2 with TRBJ1-3, with 7 bases lining up with TRBD1. With 6 bases clipped from V and 2 bases from J, the junction kept 7 bases outside the gene matches. The CDR3 has 15 amino acids. Germline CDR1 SNHLY, CDR2 FYNNEI. CDR3 in amino acids: CASRDRVGAGNTIYF. CDR3 coding DNA: TGTGCCAGCAGAGACAGGGTGGGGGCTGGAAACACCATATATTTT.

The chain carries TRBV9 and TRBJ2-7; 9 bases match TRBD1. Germline V gene data show CDR1 as SGDLS and CDR2 as YYNGEE. This CDR3 has 13 residues. Germline trimming cut 4 bases from V and 4 bases from J; bases unmatched to any gene: 3. CDR3 in amino acids: CASSRDRAYEQYF. The CDR3 region has the DNA TGTGCCAGCAGCCGGGACAGGGCTTACGAGCAGTACTTC.

The table lists this clone with a count of one. Compared with germline, one end of the junction differs, possibly owing to a read error. The chain has TRBV7-7 and TRBJ2-1, with 9 bases that match TRBD2. The CDR3 is made up of 15 amino acids. Germline V lookup: CDR1 SSHAT, CDR2 FNYEAQ (reference sequence). In DNA, the CDR3 is TGTGCTAGCAGCCCGAGCGGGGGGAACTACAATGAGCAGTTCTTC. As protein: CASSPSGGNYNEQFF. Supplemented by reference TRBV7-7 and TRBJ2-1, the full variable domain reads GAGVSQSPRYKVTKRGQDVTLRCDPISSHATLYWYQQALGQGPEFLTYFNYEAQPDKSGLPSDRFSAERPEGSISTLTIQRTEQRDSAMYRCASSPSGGNYNEQFFGPGTRLTVL.

This clone has just a few counts. The chain uses TRBV7-3 and TRBJ2-2; possible D gene TRBD2, 6 bases. The germline V and J ends were trimmed by 5 bases and 4 bases, with 8 bases remaining between them. Looked up from germline, CDR1 is SGHTA and CDR2 is FQGTGA. There are 13 residues in the CDR3. The CDR3 DNA is TGTGCCAGCAGCCCGGGGGTCACCGGGGAGCTGTTTTTT. Protein sequence: CASSPGVTGELFF.

The chain combines TRBV6-1 with TRBJ2-4, with 8 positions matching TRBD2. The CDR3 runs 17 residues. Germline CDR1 and CDR2: MNHNS and SASEGT. V was pared by 4 bases and J by 2 bases, with 10 bases of the junction left unmatched. CDR3 DNA: TGTGCCAGCAGTGCAAGAATAGCGGGGAGGACCAAAAACATTCAGTACTTC. Encoded protein: CASSARIAGRTKNIQYF.

The V and J genes are TRBV10-3 and TRBJ2-3; 13 bases map to TRBD2. Germline CDR1 ENHRY, CDR2 SYGVKD. Unmatched junction bases numbered 2, after V lost 3 bases and J lost 2 bases. This CDR3 contains 16 residues. The CDR3 DNA reads TGTGCCATCAGTGAAGGACTAGCGGGGGACACAGATACGCAGTATTTT. Protein product: CAISEGLAGDTDTQYF.

This chain connects TRBV7-9 to TRBJ2-2, with D hard to call. The CDR3 extends over 13 amino acids. The V end lost 3 bases, the J end lost 5 bases, and 7 bases lay between the germline ends. Germline CDR1 is SEHNR and CDR2 is FQNEAQ (reference sequence). The CDR3 reads CASSLAPTGELFF. In DNA, the CDR3 is TGTGCCAGCAGCTTGGCCCCGACCGGGGAGCTGTTTTTT. Filled out from reference TRBV7-9 and TRBJ2-2, the complete variable domain reads DTGVSQNPRHKITKRGQNVTFRCDPISEHNRLYWYRQTLGQGPEFLTYFQNEAQLEKSRLLSDRFSAERPKGSFSTLEIQRTEQGDSAMYLCASSLAPTGELFFGEGSRLTVL.

The rearrangement uses TRBV5-4 and TRBJ2-1; 8 positions agree with TRBD2. The germline gives CDR1 SGHNT, CDR2 YYREEE (reference sequence). The CDR3 is 16 amino acids. With V trimmed by 5 bases and J by 3 bases, 10 bases remained unmatched. CDR3 region: CASSSGLASFYNEQFF. The CDR3 DNA is TGTGCCAGCAGTTCTGGACTAGCTAGTTTCTACAATGAGCAGTTCTTC.

The CDR3 here is CSVDWWARGLVYGYTF. The CDR3 DNA reads TGCAGCGTTGATTGGTGGGCCAGGGGGCTTGTCTATGGCTACACCTTC. V is TRBV29-1 and J is TRBJ1-2; 8 nucleotides line up with TRBD1. V shed 3 bases, J shed 4 bases, and the junction held 13 bases outside the gene matches. The germline gives CDR1 SQVTM, CDR2 ANQGSEA. This CDR3 is built from 16 residues.

The chain has TRBV7-9 and TRBJ2-6; unclear D gene. In germline, CDR1 is SEHNR, CDR2 FQNEAQ (reference sequence). This CDR3 is 17 amino acids long. Trimming shortened V by 1 base and J by 0 bases, and 10 bases separated the two germline ends. As DNA, the CDR3 is TGTGCCAGCAGCTTAGAATGGCTTCGCTCTGGGGCCAACGTCCTGACTTTC. It translates to CASSLEWLRSGANVLTF.

This sequence joins TRBV19 and TRBJ1-5; TRBD1 aligns across 7 bases. The CDR3 has 16 residues. Germline CDR1 reads LNHDA; CDR2 reads SQIVND (reference sequence). The V and J ends lost 2 bases and 2 bases, in that order; junction bases with no gene match: 6. The CDR3 sequence is CASSITGARGNQPQHF. The CDR3 DNA reads TGTGCCAGTAGTATAACAGGGGCGAGAGGCAATCAGCCCCAGCATTTT.

V and J are TRBV27 and TRBJ2-1; D remains unclear. V shed 5 bases and J shed 0 bases, with 11 bases lying between them. Germline V gene data show CDR1 as MNHEY and CDR2 as SMNVEV (reference sequence). The CDR3 covers 15 residues. In DNA form, the CDR3 reads TGTGCCAGCAGTAGTGTGGTGAGCTCCTACAATGAGCAGTTCTTC. Its protein is CASSSVVSSYNEQFF.

This rearrangement joins TRBV2 to TRBJ2-7; 8 bases fit TRBD2. The CDR3 sequence is 16 residues long. CDR1 SNHLY and CDR2 FYNNEI come from the germline V gene. V lost 6 bases and J lost 2; bases outside the gene matches: 12. The CDR3 protein is CASRASERGSTYEQYF. CDR3 nucleotide sequence: TGTGCCAGCAGGGCTTCTGAGCGGGGGTCAACCTACGAGCAGTACTTC.

The chain recombines TRBV6-5 with TRBJ1-1; TRBD1 might be the D (5 bases). V was shortened by 0 bases and J by 6 bases, with 14 bases between the two germline ends. Germline V CDR1 and CDR2: MNHEY, SVGAGI. The CDR3 length is 15 residues. The CDR3 sequence: CASSYSSQGRSEAFF. As DNA, the CDR3 is TGTGCCAGCAGTTACTCTTCCCAGGGTAGGTCTGAAGCTTTCTTT.

V and J are TRBV7-9 and TRBJ1-5; 8 nucleotides line up with TRBD1. Germline trimming cut 6 bases from V and 9 bases from J; bases unmatched to any gene: 10. The CDR3 extends over 14 amino acids. The V gene's germline CDR1 is SEHNR and CDR2 FQNEAQ (reference sequence). Written as DNA, the CDR3 is TGTGCCAGCAGTTCACAGGGGGGGGGAGGGCCCCAGCATTTT. Translated, it gives CASSSQGGGGPQHF.

This chain links TRBV5-1 with TRBJ1-2; D is possibly TRBD1 (5 bases). V gave up 5 bases and J gave up 4 bases, with 18 bases separating them. The length of the CDR3 is 15 residues. The germline V gene has CDR1 SGHRS and CDR2 YFSETQ. Here the CDR3 reads CASRQQETLGYGYTF. DNA of the CDR3: TGCGCCAGCAGACAACAGGAAACCTTGGGCTATGGCTACACCTTC.

This clone was observed a handful of times. V usage is TRBV30 and J usage is TRBJ1-2; 7 positions match TRBD1. This CDR3 comprises 14 residues. V lost 2 bases and J lost 5; bases outside the gene matches: 8. CDR1 and CDR2 (germline): GTSNPN, SVGIG (reference sequence). The DNA of the CDR3 is TGTGCCTGGAGTAGTCACAGGGGTTTGTATGGCTACACCTTC. It encodes CAWSSHRGLYGYTF.

This clone was recorded a few times. V gene TRBV30 combines with J gene TRBJ2-3, with 9 bases that match TRBD1. The germline gives CDR1 GTSNPN, CDR2 SVGIG (reference sequence). The trim removed 0 bases at V and 4 bases at J, leaving 8 bases unmatched. CDR3 length: 16 amino acids. CDR3 region: CAWSVRDRVSPDTQYF. DNA of the CDR3: TGTGCCTGGAGTGTACGGGACAGGGTTTCCCCAGATACGCAGTATTTT. The whole variable domain, filled in from reference TRBV30 and TRBJ2-3, reads SQTIHQWPATLVQPVGSPLSLECTVEGTSNPNLYWYRQAAGRGLQLLFYSVGIGQISSEVPQNLSASRPQDRQFILSSKKLLLSDSGFYLCAWSVRDRVSPDTQYFGPGTRLTVL.

V is TRBV5-4 and J is TRBJ2-7; maybe TRBD2 (6 bases). V lost 4 bases and J 3 bases, leaving 11 bases between the germline ends. CDR1 SGHNT and CDR2 YYREEE come from the germline V gene (reference sequence). The length of the CDR3 is 13 residues. The CDR3 bases are TGTGCCAGCAGCGTGGCCGGGGGCTACGAGCAGTACTTC. It encodes CASSVAGGYEQYF.

The chain carries TRBV4-1 and TRBJ2-7, with D maybe TRBD1 (5 bases). The ends were cut back, 1 base at V and 3 bases at J, with 16 bases in the middle. There are 16 residues in the CDR3. From germline, CDR1 is MGHRA and CDR2 YSYEKL. CDR3 sequence: CASSQVVRVLSYEQYF. The DNA for the CDR3 is TGCGCCAGCAGCCAAGTGGTCAGGGTGTTGAGCTACGAGCAGTACTTC.

The J gene is TRBJ2-5, the V gene TRBV19, with 8 nucleotides matching TRBD1. Germline loops: CDR1 LNHDA, CDR2 SQIVND (reference sequence). V lost 1 base to trimming and J lost 3 bases; unmatched junction nucleotides: 7. This CDR3 contains 16 residues. Here the CDR3 DNA reads TGTGCCAGTAGTATAGGGCTGACAGGGGTAGAAGAGACCCAGTACTTC. Its translation: CASSIGLTGVEETQYF.

The chain uses TRBV30 and TRBJ2-2; D might be TRBD2 (6 bases). V lost 3 bases and J 7 bases, leaving 15 bases between the germline ends. This CDR3 region has 14 residues. Germline loops: CDR1 GTSNPN, CDR2 SVGIG (reference sequence). The CDR3 loop is CAWRSGGIHGELFF. Here the CDR3 DNA reads TGTGCCTGGAGGTCTGGAGGGATCCACGGGGAGCTGTTTTTT.

This clone appeared once. The chain has TRBV19 and TRBJ2-5; D not certain. Per the germline V gene, CDR1 is LNHDA and CDR2 is SQIVND (reference sequence). V lost 2 bases and J 4 bases, leaving 8 bases between the germline ends. CDR3 length: 13 amino acids. The CDR3 spells CASSIIGRETQYF. CDR3 nucleotide sequence: TGTGCCAGTAGTATAATTGGGCGAGAGACCCAGTACTTC. Supplemented by reference TRBV19 and TRBJ2-5, the full variable domain reads DGGITQSPKYLFRKEGQNVTLSCEQNLNHDAMYWYRQDPGQGLRLIYYSQIVNDFQKGDIAEGYSVSREKKESFPLTVTSAQKNPTAFYLCASSIIGRETQYFGPGTRLLVL.

The V call is TRBV4-1, the J call TRBJ2-2; 9 positions agree with TRBD1. The germline V gene encodes CDR1 MGHRA and CDR2 YSYEKL. CDR3 length: 16 amino acids. V gave up 0 bases and J gave up 4 bases; unmatched junction bases: 3. CDR3: CASSQEPGQGTGELFF. CDR3 coding DNA: TGCGCCAGCAGCCAAGAACCGGGACAGGGCACCGGGGAGCTGTTTTTT.

This clone was seen a few times. The chain combines TRBV6-5 with TRBJ2-7; 12 nucleotides line up with TRBD1. The length of the CDR3 is 16 residues. Germline CDR1 reads MNHEY; CDR2 reads SVGAGI. Germline trimming cut 2 bases from V and 6 bases from J; bases unmatched to any gene: 8. As DNA, the CDR3 is TGTGCCAGCAGTTACCAAGGGACAGGGGGCATTGGCGAGCAGTACTTC. It is translated as CASSYQGTGGIGEQYF.

This sequence joins TRBV7-2 and TRBJ2-1; TRBD2 is a possible D gene (6 bases). The ends were cut back, 8 bases at V and 3 bases at J, with 8 bases in the middle. Germline CDR1 and CDR2: SGHTA and FQGNSA. This CDR3 is 12 amino acids long. The CDR3 sequence: CASDGGYNEQFF. CDR3 coding DNA: TGTGCCAGCGACGGGGGCTACAATGAGCAGTTCTTC.

The rearrangement uses TRBV27 and TRBJ1-2; TRBD1 is a possible D gene (5 bases). Germline V gene sequence: CDR1 MNHEY, CDR2 SMNVEV (reference sequence). V was pared by 4 bases and J by 6 bases, with 18 bases between. This CDR3 comprises 15 residues. CDR3 amino acids: CASSSVAQGGDGYTF. The CDR3 nucleotides are TGTGCCAGCAGTTCGGTAGCCCAGGGAGGGGATGGCTACACCTTC.